A selection of T cell receptor beta chains follows, all from one sample in a study of T cell clones after liver transplantation. Some clones are missing from TCRdb's copy, which holds only in-frame ones; the method was immunoSEQ multiplex PCR. The sample yields tens of thousands of clones, 71% seen once. The sequencing used CD4+ T cells from blood, collected before liver transplant. The receptor source for this set is a human donor who received a liver transplant. Each CDR3 is given with its conserved first and last residue. The D gene is left open where the match is weak. Where a row states a size, it is once, few, many or the class of an expanded clone; other rows omit it.

V,size,J,D,CDR3,DNA
TRBV7-3,.,TRBJ2-2,.,CASSLTFQAGELFF,TGTGCCAGCAGCTTAACGTTTCAGGCCGGGGAGCTGTTTTTT
TRBV13,.,TRBJ2-7,TRBD2,CASSLGSGLDPYEQYF,TGTGCCAGCAGCTTAGGCTCGGGACTAGACCCCTACGAGCAGTACTTC
TRBV5-4,.,TRBJ2-3,TRBD1,CASSFRSQGADTQYF,TGTGCCAGCAGCTTCCGGTCCCAGGGGGCAGATACGCAGTATTTT
TRBV19,.,TRBJ2-2,TRBD1,CASSHRGRETGELFF,TGTGCCAGTAGTCACAGGGGGCGAGAGACCGGGGAGCTGTTTTTT
TRBV28,.,TRBJ2-7,TRBD1,CASTAPGTASYEQYF,TGTGCCAGCACCGCCCCCGGGACAGCCAGCTACGAGCAGTACTTC
TRBV7-2,once,TRBJ1-1,.,CASSSGQGQEAFF,TGTGCCAGCAGCTCCGGTCAAGGACAAGAAGCTTTCTTT
TRBV7-2,.,TRBJ2-3,TRBD2,CASSRGLVADTQYF,TGTGCCAGCAGTCGAGGACTAGTGGCAGATACGCAGTATTTT
TRBV7-9,.,TRBJ1-3,TRBD1,CASSRRTGSGNTIYF,TGTGCCAGCAGCCGGAGGACAGGGTCTGGAAACACCATATATTTT
TRBV6-1,.,TRBJ1-5,.,CASKPDSNQPQHF,TGTGCCAGCAAGCCCGATAGCAATCAGCCCCAGCATTTT
TRBV9,.,TRBJ1-4,.,CASSVAPRGEKLFF,TGTGCCAGCAGCGTAGCCCCCAGGGGTGAAAAACTGTTTTTT
TRBV6-6,few,TRBJ1-5,.,CASSAAGRSNQPQHF,TGTGCCAGCAGTGCCGCGGGCCGGAGCAATCAGCCCCAGCATTTT
TRBV7-6,.,TRBJ2-3,TRBD2,CASSLGRGLALYSTDTQYF,TGTGCCAGCAGCTTAGGCCGGGGACTAGCGTTATACAGCACAGATACGCAGTATTTT
TRBV19,.,TRBJ2-7,TRBD1,CASSRDRDDEQYF,TGTGCCAGTAGTAGGGACAGGGATGACGAGCAGTACTTC
TRBV11-2,.,TRBJ1-6,.,CASSARGVSYNSPLHF,TGTGCCAGCAGTGCGCGGGGGGTCTCCTATAATTCACCCCTCCACTTT
TRBV6-4,.,TRBJ1-6,TRBD1,CASRLRQGSARGSPLHF,TGTGCCAGCAGACTCAGACAGGGTTCCGCCCGAGGGTCACCCCTCCACTTT
TRBV9,.,TRBJ1-3,.,CASSVGGNTGNTIYF,TGTGCCAGCAGCGTAGGCGGAAATACTGGAAACACCATATATTTT
TRBV7-7,.,TRBJ2-7,TRBD2,CASSISGGDYEQYF,TGTGCTAGCAGCATAAGCGGGGGTGACTACGAGCAGTACTTC
TRBV9,.,TRBJ2-2,TRBD2,CASSPRGGQVGELFF,TGTGCCAGCAGCCCCCGGGGGGGGCAGGTCGGGGAGCTGTTTTTT
TRBV9,once,TRBJ2-2,.,CASSGQVRGTGELFF,TGTGCCAGCAGCGGACAGGTTCGAGGCACCGGGGAGCTGTTTTTT
TRBV10-3,.,TRBJ2-2,.,CAISESRAGNTGELFF,TGTGCCATCAGTGAGTCCCGAGCGGGGAACACCGGGGAGCTGTTTTTT
TRBV6-6,.,TRBJ1-2,.,CASSYSRRAGYTF,TGTGCCAGCAGTTACTCCCGGCGGGCAGGCTACACCTTC
TRBV11-2,many,TRBJ2-1,.,CASSRGNLGRKDEQFF,TGTGCCAGCAGCCGTGGGAACCTGGGGAGAAAGGATGAGCAGTTCTTC
TRBV2,.,TRBJ2-7,.,CASTRTGGEQYF,TGTGCCAGCACCCGAACCGGGGGCGAGCAGTACTTC